This is a list of T cell receptor beta chains from one sample in a study of blood T cell repertoires in COVID-19. Sequenced by immunoSEQ multiplex PCR; TCRdb stores in-frame clones only, minus some. The sample lists some 290,000 clones, over 80% occurring once. The sample comprised peripheral blood. These receptors were collected from a man aged 55 to 70 who had recovered from COVID-19. Each CDR3 is given with its conserved first and last residue. Each record gives: CDR3 protein, CDR3 DNA, D gene, J gene, clone size, V gene. The D gene is left open where the match is weak. Rows give clone size only sometimes, using once, few, many, or a class for an expanded clone.

CASSHPGTGGEKLFF	TGTGCCAGCAGTCACCCCGGGACAGGGGGCGAAAAACTGTTTTTT	TRBD1	TRBJ1-4	few	TRBV28
CASSDGLDRGLGGYTF	TGCGCCAGCTCCGATGGACTAGACAGGGGCCTGGGTGGCTACACCTTC	TRBD1	TRBJ1-2	-	TRBV5-1
CASSRHGGDTGELFF	TGTGCCAGCAGCCGCCACGGCGGGGACACCGGGGAGCTGTTTTTT	-	TRBJ2-2	few	TRBV7-9
CASSSGQTYEQYF	TGTGCCAGCAGTTCAGGACAGACCTACGAGCAGTACTTC	-	TRBJ2-7	-	TRBV12-3/TRBV12-4
CASSRGTAVAKNIQYF	TGTGCCAGCAGTCGGGGGACAGCGGTTGCGAAAAACATTCAGTACTTC	-	TRBJ2-4	-	TRBV7-8
CASSESNYEQFF	TGTGCCAGCAGTGAATCGAACTATGAGCAGTTCTTC	-	TRBJ2-1	-	TRBV2
CASSQESSGREQYF	TGTGCCAGCAGCCAAGAAAGTAGCGGGCGCGAGCAGTACTTC	TRBD2	TRBJ2-7	-	TRBV3-1/TRBV3-2
CASSPPQSRGQRAAYEQYF	TGTGCCAGCAGCCCACCCCAAAGTCGAGGACAGCGCGCAGCCTACGAGCAGTACTTC	-	TRBJ2-7	-	TRBV9
CATGDSPTRPDTIYF	TGTGCCACCGGGGACAGCCCCACTCGTCCGGACACCATATATTTT	TRBD1	TRBJ1-3	-	TRBV27
CAWSGIRLAGGTDTQYF	TGTGCCTGGAGTGGAATCAGACTAGCGGGGGGGACAGATACGCAGTATTTT	TRBD2	TRBJ2-3	-	TRBV30
CASSEGGRRSNQPQHF	TGTGCCAGCAGTGAAGGGGGGCGGCGGAGCAATCAGCCCCAGCATTTT	-	TRBJ1-5	-	TRBV2
CASRPTGLQEDGYTF	TGCGCCAGCAGACCTACAGGGTTACAGGAAGATGGCTACACCTTC	-	TRBJ1-2	-	TRBV5-1
CAANLRFEQYF	TGCGCCGCCAATCTGAGGTTCGAGCAGTACTTC	-	TRBJ2-7	-	TRBV10-1
CAISESVGSGTQYF	TGTGCCATCAGTGAGTCAGTAGGCAGCGGGACCCAGTACTTC	-	TRBJ2-5	-	TRBV10-3
CASGAFSGRNEQFF	TGTGCCAGTGGCGCATTTAGCGGGAGAAATGAGCAGTTCTTC	TRBD2	TRBJ2-1	-	TRBV19
CASSLGHGTEAFF	TGTGCCAGCAGTTTGGGACACGGCACTGAAGCTTTCTTT	-	TRBJ1-1	once	TRBV12-3/TRBV12-4
CASSIAAGGSYNEQFF	TGTGCCAGTAGTATAGCTGCGGGAGGGTCATACAATGAGCAGTTCTTC	TRBD2	TRBJ2-1	-	TRBV19
CASSLDRSSYNEQFF	TGTGCCAGCAGCTTAGACAGGAGCTCCTACAATGAGCAGTTCTTC	-	TRBJ2-1	-	TRBV7-2
CASSQRDRVFAEAFF	TGTGCCAGCTCACAACGGGACAGGGTCTTCGCTGAAGCTTTCTTT	TRBD1	TRBJ1-1	-	TRBV18
CASSDVPGTHEAFF	TGTGCCAGCAGTGACGTCCCGGGGACACATGAAGCTTTCTTT	-	TRBJ1-1	-	TRBV25-1
CATADLKNIQYF	TGTGCCACCGCGGATCTCAAAAACATTCAGTACTTC	-	TRBJ2-4	-	TRBV19
CASSPPGTANTGELFF	TGTGCCAGCTCACCACCCGGGACAGCTAACACCGGGGAGCTGTTTTTT	TRBD1	TRBJ2-2	few	TRBV18
CASKYQGHYGYTF	TGTGCCAGCAAATATCAGGGGCACTATGGCTACACCTTC	-	TRBJ1-2	-	TRBV6-5
CASSLGSGEGQFF	TGTGCCAGCAGCTTAGGCTCCGGGGAAGGGCAGTTCTTC	-	TRBJ2-1	few	TRBV7-2
CASRTLGTDTQYF	TGTGCCAGCAGAACGTTAGGCACAGATACGCAGTATTTT	-	TRBJ2-3	once	TRBV7-2
CASRESGMAEYEQYF	TGCGCCAGCAGGGAAAGCGGGATGGCGGAATACGAGCAGTACTTC	TRBD2	TRBJ2-7	-	TRBV10-2
CSASQNGNTIYF	TGCAGTGCTAGTCAGAATGGAAACACCATATATTTT	-	TRBJ1-3	-	TRBV20-1
CARKREGPFPNTGELFF	TGTGCCCGTAAGCGGGAGGGCCCGTTCCCGAACACCGGGGAGCTGTTTTTT	TRBD2	TRBJ2-2	-	TRBV30
CASSQLPGGRLSTDTQYF	TGTGCCAGCTCACAGTTGCCGGGGGGCCGTTTGAGCACAGATACGCAGTATTTT	-	TRBJ2-3	-	TRBV18
CASSLTGGEQYF	TGTGCCAGCAGCCTAACAGGGGGCGAGCAGTACTTC	TRBD1	TRBJ2-7	-	TRBV3-1/TRBV3-2
CASSKTATNEKLFF	TGTGCCAGTAGTAAAACAGCAACTAATGAAAAACTGTTTTTT	-	TRBJ1-4	-	TRBV19
CASSLARGRSYNEQFF	TGTGCCAGCAGCTTGGCGCGGGGGCGCTCCTACAATGAGCAGTTCTTC	-	TRBJ2-1	-	TRBV5-6
CASRQGERGGYTF	TGTGCCAGCAGACAGGGGGAAAGAGGTGGCTACACCTTC	TRBD1	TRBJ1-2	-	TRBV6-6
CASSKYTGGFNEKLFF	TGTGCCAGCAGCAAATATACCGGGGGGTTTAATGAAAAACTGTTTTTT	-	TRBJ1-4	-	TRBV5-8
CASSYLRGRSNTGELFF	TGTGCCAGCAGTTACCTCAGGGGCAGGTCGAACACCGGGGAGCTGTTTTTT	-	TRBJ2-2	once	TRBV2
CASSWDSRLAGGGSEQFF	TGCGCCAGCAGCTGGGATAGTCGACTAGCGGGAGGCGGGAGTGAGCAGTTCTTC	TRBD2	TRBJ2-1	few	TRBV5-1
CATSRDFRGEQYF	TGTGCCACCAGCAGAGATTTCCGGGGGGAGCAGTACTTC	-	TRBJ2-7	-	TRBV15
CASFDGTSATYEQYF	TGTGCCAGCTTTGACGGGACTAGCGCAACCTACGAGCAGTACTTC	TRBD2	TRBJ2-7	-	TRBV2
CASSLILAGGPEYF	TGTGCCAGCAGTTTAATTCTAGCGGGGGGCCCCGAGTACTTC	TRBD2	TRBJ2-7	-	TRBV27
CASRSRDGYTF	TGTGCCAGCAGAAGCCGGGATGGCTACACCTTC	-	TRBJ1-2	-	TRBV6-5
CASSLIVDTQYF	TGTGCCAGCAGTTTAATAGTAGATACGCAGTATTTT	-	TRBJ2-3	-	TRBV28
CASSPGVGVNTEAFF	TGTGCCAGCTCCCCGGGGGTCGGGGTGAACACTGAAGCTTTCTTT	-	TRBJ1-1	-	TRBV18
CASRNSGGSYNEQFF	TGTGCCAGCAGAAATAGCGGGGGCTCCTACAATGAGCAGTTCTTC	TRBD2	TRBJ2-1	-	TRBV27
CASSQDQAGTTDTQYF	TGTGCCAGCAGCCAAGATCAAGCGGGGACTACAGATACGCAGTATTTT	TRBD2	TRBJ2-3	-	TRBV4-2
CANRGGTNYGYTF	TGTGCCAATAGAGGGGGAACTAACTATGGCTACACCTTC	-	TRBJ1-2	-	TRBV18
CASSSGGLWTEAFF	TGTGCCAGCAGTTCTGGGGGCTTGTGGACTGAAGCTTTCTTT	-	TRBJ1-1	once	TRBV28
CASSPTTGSGNTIYF	TGTGCCAGCAGCCCCACGACAGGCTCTGGAAACACCATATATTTT	-	TRBJ1-3	-	TRBV7-2
CASSYEGQGWNTEAFF	TGTGCCAGCAGTTACGAGGGACAGGGCTGGAACACTGAAGCTTTCTTT	TRBD1	TRBJ1-1	-	TRBV6-5
CASRPSSRGSQETQYF	TGTGCCAGCAGACCATCCAGCAGGGGCTCCCAAGAGACCCAGTACTTC	-	TRBJ2-5	-	TRBV7-6
CASSSFLSGGANEQFF	TGTGCCAGCAGTTCCTTTCTTAGCGGGGGGGCCAATGAGCAGTTCTTC	TRBD2	TRBJ2-1	-	TRBV6-5